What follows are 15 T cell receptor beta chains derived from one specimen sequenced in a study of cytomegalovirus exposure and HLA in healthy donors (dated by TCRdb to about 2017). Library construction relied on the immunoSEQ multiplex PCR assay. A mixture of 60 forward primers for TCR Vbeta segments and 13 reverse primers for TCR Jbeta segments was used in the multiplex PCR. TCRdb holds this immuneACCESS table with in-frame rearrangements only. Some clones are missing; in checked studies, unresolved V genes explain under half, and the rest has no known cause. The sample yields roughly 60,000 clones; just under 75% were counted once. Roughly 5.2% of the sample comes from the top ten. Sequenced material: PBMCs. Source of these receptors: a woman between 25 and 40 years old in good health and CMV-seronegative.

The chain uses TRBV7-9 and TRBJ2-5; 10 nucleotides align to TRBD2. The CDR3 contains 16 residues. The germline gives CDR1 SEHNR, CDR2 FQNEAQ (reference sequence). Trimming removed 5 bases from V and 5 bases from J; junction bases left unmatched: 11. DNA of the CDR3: TGTGCCAGCAGCACCCTCGGCCTAGCGGGGGTGGAGACCCAGTACTTC. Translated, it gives CASSTLGLAGVETQYF.

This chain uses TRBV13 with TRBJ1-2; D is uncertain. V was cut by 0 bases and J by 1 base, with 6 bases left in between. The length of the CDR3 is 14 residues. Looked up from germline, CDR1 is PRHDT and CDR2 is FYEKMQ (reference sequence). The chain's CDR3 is CASSLGQYNYGYTF. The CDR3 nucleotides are TGTGCCAGCAGCTTAGGGCAGTATAACTATGGCTACACCTTC.

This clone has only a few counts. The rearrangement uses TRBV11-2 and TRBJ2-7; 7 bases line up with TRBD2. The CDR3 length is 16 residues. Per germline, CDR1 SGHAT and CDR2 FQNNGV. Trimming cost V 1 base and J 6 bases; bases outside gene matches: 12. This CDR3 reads CASSLASGTGGLEQYF. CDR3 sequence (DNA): TGTGCCAGCAGCTTAGCCTCCGGGACGGGGGGACTCGAGCAGTACTTC.

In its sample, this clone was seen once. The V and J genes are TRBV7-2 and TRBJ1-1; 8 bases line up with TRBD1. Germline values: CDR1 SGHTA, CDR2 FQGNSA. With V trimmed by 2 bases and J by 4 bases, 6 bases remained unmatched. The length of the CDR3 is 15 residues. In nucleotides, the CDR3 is TGTGCCAGCAGCTTAATGACAGGGGTGGGCACTGAAGCTTTCTTT. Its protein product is CASSLMTGVGTEAFF. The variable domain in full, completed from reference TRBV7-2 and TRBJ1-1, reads GAGVSQSPSNKVTEKGKDVELRCDPISGHTALYWYRQSLGQGLEFLIYFQGNSAPDKSGLPSDRFSAERTGGSVSTLTIQRTQQEDSAVYLCASSLMTGVGTEAFFGQGTRLTVV.

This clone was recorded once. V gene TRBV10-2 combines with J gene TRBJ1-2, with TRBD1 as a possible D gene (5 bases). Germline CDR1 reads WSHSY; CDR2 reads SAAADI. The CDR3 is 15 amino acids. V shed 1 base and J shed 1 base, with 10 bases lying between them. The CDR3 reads CASSEFSTVNYGYTF. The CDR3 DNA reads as TGCGCCAGCAGTGAGTTCTCGACAGTTAACTATGGCTACACCTTC.

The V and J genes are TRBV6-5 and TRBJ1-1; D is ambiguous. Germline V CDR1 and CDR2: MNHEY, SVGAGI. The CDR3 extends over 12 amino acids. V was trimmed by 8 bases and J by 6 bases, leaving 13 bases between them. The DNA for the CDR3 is TGTGCCAGCTGCCGGGATCTGGCTGAAGCTTTCTTT. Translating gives CASCRDLAEAFF.

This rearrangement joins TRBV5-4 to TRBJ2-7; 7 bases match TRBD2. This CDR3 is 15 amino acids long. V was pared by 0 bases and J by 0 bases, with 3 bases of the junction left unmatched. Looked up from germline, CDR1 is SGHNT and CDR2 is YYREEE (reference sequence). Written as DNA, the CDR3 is TGTGCCAGCAGCTTGGAGGGAGGGCCCTCCTACGAGCAGTACTTC. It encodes CASSLEGGPSYEQYF.

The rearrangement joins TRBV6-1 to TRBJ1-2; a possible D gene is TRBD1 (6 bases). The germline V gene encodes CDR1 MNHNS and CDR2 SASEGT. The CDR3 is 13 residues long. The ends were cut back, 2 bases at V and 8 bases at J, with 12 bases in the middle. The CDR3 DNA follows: TGTGCCAGCAGTGAAAACAGGGCCGAAGGCTACACCTTC. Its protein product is CASSENRAEGYTF.

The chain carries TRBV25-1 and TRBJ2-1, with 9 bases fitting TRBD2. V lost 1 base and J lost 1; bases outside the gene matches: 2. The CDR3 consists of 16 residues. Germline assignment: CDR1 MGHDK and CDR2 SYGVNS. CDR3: CASSESSGNSYNEQFF. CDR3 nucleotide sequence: TGTGCCAGCAGTGAATCTAGCGGGAATTCCTACAATGAGCAGTTCTTC.

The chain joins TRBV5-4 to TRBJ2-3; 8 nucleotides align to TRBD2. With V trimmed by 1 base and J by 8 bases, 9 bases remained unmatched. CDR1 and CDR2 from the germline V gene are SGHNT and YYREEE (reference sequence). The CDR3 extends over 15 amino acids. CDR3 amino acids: CASSLIMAGGVTQYF. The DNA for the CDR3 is TGTGCCAGCAGCTTGATTATGGCGGGAGGAGTTACGCAGTATTTT.

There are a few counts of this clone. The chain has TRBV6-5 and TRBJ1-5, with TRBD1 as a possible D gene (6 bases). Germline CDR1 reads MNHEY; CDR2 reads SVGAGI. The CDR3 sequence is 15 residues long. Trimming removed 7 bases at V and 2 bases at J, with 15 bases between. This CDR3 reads CASILGRGRNQPQHF. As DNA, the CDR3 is TGTGCCAGCATCCTAGGCAGGGGCCGCAATCAGCCCCAGCATTTT.

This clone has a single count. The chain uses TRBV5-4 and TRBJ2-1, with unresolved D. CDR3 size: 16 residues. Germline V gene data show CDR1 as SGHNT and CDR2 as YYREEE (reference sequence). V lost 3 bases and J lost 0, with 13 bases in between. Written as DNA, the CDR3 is TGTGCCAGCAGCTCTACATGGTCGGGCTCCTACAATGAGCAGTTCTTC. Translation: CASSSTWSGSYNEQFF.

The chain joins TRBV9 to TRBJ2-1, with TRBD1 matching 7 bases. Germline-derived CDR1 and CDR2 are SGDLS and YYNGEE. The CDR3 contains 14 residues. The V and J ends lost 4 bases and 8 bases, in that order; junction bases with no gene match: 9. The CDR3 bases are TGTGCCAGCAGCCCTTGGGACAGTTTTGATGAGCAGTTCTTC. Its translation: CASSPWDSFDEQFF.

The CDR3 DNA follows: TGTGCCAGCAGCCGACAGAGTTTCAATCAGCCCCAGCATTTT. It encodes CASSRQSFNQPQHF. This chain uses TRBV6-5 with TRBJ1-5; maybe TRBD1 (5 bases). The germline CDR1 and CDR2 sequences are MNHEY and SVGAGI. V was shortened by 6 bases and J by 3 bases, with 12 bases between the two germline ends. The CDR3 has 14 amino acids.

The chain's CDR3 is CASGGQGPHSSTDTQYF. Here the CDR3 DNA reads TGTGCCAGCGGGGGACAGGGGCCCCATTCTAGCACAGATACGCAGTATTTT. The chain uses TRBV25-1 and TRBJ2-3; the match to TRBD1 covers 10 bases. This CDR3 is 17 amino acids long. V trimming: 8 bases; J trimming: 0 bases; junction bases outside the gene matches: 11. The germline V gene has CDR1 MGHDK and CDR2 SYGVNS.